This T cell receptor (beta chain) comes out of a study of cytomegalovirus exposure and HLA in healthy donors. Study-level findings and limits: It was confirmed in vitro that a few of the CMV-associated chains were specific for CMV antigens. Upon later analysis, TCR association rates were observed to vary by HLA locus, being highest for DRB1 and lowest for HLA-C.

CDR1 is MNHNY and CDR2 is SVGAGI in the germline V gene (reference sequence). V lost 7 bases and J 3 bases, leaving 12 bases between the germline ends. The CDR3 is 13 residues long. A remark on this clone: Its target is unknown.

The study ran its PCR with 60 Vbeta and 13 Jbeta primers. The data were produced by immunoSEQ multiplex PCR, yet TCRdb's version contains in-frame clones alone and is incomplete. The table records some 160,000 clones, about 85% of them present only once. The chain is built from TRBV6-6 and TRBJ1-1; a weak D match, TRBD1 (5 bases). The source material was PBMCs. This TCR came from a boy between 2 and 10 years old in good health and CMV-seronegative. CDR3 DNA: TGTGCCAGCACCCTCGGGGGGTACACTGAAGCTTTCTTT. Translation: CASTLGGYTEAFF.